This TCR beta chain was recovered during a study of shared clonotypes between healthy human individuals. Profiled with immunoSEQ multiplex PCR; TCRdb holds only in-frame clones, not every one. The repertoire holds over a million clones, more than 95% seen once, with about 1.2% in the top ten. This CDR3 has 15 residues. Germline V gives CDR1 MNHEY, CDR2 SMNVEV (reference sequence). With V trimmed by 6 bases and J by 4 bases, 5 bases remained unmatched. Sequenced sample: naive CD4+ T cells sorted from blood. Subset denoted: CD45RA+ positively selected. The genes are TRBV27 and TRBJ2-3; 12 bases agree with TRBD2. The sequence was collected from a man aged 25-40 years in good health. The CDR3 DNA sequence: TGTGCCAGCAGACGGACTAGCGGGGTCGCAGATACGCAGTATTTT. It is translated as CASRRTSGVADTQYF.